The rows below give T cell receptor beta chains drawn from one sample of a study of shared clonotypes between healthy human individuals. Data came from immunoSEQ multiplex PCR; TCRdb stores just in-frame clones and leaves some out. This table holds about 100,000 clones, 67% found once. The sample was memory CD8+ T cells sorted from blood. These receptors all stem from a woman aged 25 to 39 in good health. The CDR3 runs from the conserved cysteine through the conserved F or W. D genes are given only for firm matches. Clone sizes are given selectively: once, few, many, or a class where the clone is expanded.

D	J	size	V	CDR3	DNA
.	TRBJ1-1	.	TRBV5-1	CASSDRTKSAFF	TGCGCCAGCAGCGACCGGACAAAGTCAGCTTTCTTT
.	TRBJ2-2	few	TRBV5-1	CASSGGGNTGELFF	TGCGCCAGCAGCGGTGGGGGGAACACCGGGGAGCTGTTTTTT
TRBD1	TRBJ2-5	.	TRBV11-2	CASKKPGTGVETQYF	TGTGCCAGCAAAAAGCCTGGGACAGGGGTCGAGACCCAGTACTTC
TRBD2	TRBJ2-1	.	TRBV7-9	CASSSSGRLYEQFF	TGTGCCAGCAGCTCTAGCGGGAGGCTATATGAGCAGTTCTTC
.	TRBJ2-7	few	TRBV5-4	CASSSDYEQYF	TGTGCCAGCAGCTCGGACTACGAGCAGTACTTC
.	TRBJ2-3	.	TRBV9	CASSVGGSTDTQYF	TGTGCCAGCAGCGTAGGGGGGTCCACAGATACGCAGTATTTT
TRBD1	TRBJ1-1	.	TRBV7-9	CASSSGTGGFTAEAFF	TGTGCCAGCAGCTCCGGGACAGGGGGGTTTACGGCCGAAGCTTTCTTT
.	TRBJ2-5	.	TRBV6-5	CASSYSERPQETQYF	TGTGCCAGCAGTTACTCGGAGCGGCCTCAAGAGACCCAGTACTTC
TRBD2	TRBJ2-2	once	TRBV15	CATSRDLRLAGGHTGELFF	TGTGCCACCAGCAGAGATCTTAGACTAGCGGGAGGTCACACCGGGGAGCTGTTTTTT
TRBD1	TRBJ1-4	.	TRBV4-2	CASSLAPGQGFIVDEKLFF	TGTGCCAGCAGCTTGGCCCCGGGACAGGGGTTTATCGTAGATGAAAAACTGTTTTTT
.	TRBJ1-1	.	TRBV4-1	CASSQVRRGTEAFF	TGCGCCAGCAGCCAAGTTCGACGAGGGACAGAAGCTTTCTTT